This TCR beta chain is drawn from a study of shared clonotypes between healthy human individuals. Note on this clone: Its target is not known.

Findings of the study overall: The sharing of 4% to 5.5% of naive CD4 clonotypes was seen across a handful of donors.

Cells designated naive CD8 were CD45RO-negative and were positively selected for CCR7, with terminally differentiated effector memory CD45RA+ cells excluded. Replicate sorted-subset PCRs were loaded with roughly 190 ng DNA, roughly 33,000 T cell genomes. Profiling relied on immunoSEQ multiplex PCR, and the TCRdb table lists in-frame clones only, not all of them. Here the sample spans fewer than 1 million clones, 90% to 98% being singletons. Specimen: naive CD8+ T cells sorted from blood. The clonotype comes from a man aged 25 to 40 in good health.

The CDR3 region is CASSSTGFTGELFF. The DNA for the CDR3 is TGTGCCAGTAGCTCGACAGGGTTTACCGGGGAGCTGTTTTTT. The rearrangement uses TRBV19 and TRBJ2-2, with 7 bases lining up with TRBD1. The CDR3 totals 14 residues. Trimming took 6 bases from V and 5 from J; bases not matched to a gene: 6. Germline V gene data show CDR1 as LNHDA and CDR2 as SQIVND (reference sequence).